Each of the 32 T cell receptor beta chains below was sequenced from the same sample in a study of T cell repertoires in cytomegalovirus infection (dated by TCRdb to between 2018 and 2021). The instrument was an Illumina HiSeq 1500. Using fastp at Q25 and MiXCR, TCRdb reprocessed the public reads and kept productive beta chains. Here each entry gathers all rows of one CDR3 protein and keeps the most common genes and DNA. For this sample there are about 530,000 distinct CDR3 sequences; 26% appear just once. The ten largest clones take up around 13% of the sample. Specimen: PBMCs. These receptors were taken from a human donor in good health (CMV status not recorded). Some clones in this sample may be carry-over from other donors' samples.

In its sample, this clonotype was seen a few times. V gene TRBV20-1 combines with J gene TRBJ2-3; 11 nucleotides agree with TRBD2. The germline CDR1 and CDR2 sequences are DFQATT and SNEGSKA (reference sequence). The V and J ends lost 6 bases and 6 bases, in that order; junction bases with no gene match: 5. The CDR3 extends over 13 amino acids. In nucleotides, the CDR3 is TGCAGTGCCCTAGCGGGAGGAGGCGATACGCAGTATTTT. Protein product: CSALAGGGDTQYF.

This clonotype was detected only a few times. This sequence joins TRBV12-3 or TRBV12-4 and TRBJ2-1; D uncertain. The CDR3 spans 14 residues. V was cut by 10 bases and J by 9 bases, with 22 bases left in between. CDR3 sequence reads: CATQETFPSSEQFF. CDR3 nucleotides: TGTGCCACCCAGGAGACATTCCCATCCAGTGAGCAGTTCTTC.

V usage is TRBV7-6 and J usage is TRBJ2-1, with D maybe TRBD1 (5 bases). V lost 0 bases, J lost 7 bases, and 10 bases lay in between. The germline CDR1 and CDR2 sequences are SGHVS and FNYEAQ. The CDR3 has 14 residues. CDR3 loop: CASSLAQGPNEQFF. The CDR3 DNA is TGTGCCAGCAGCTTAGCGCAGGGCCCAAATGAGCAGTTCTTC.

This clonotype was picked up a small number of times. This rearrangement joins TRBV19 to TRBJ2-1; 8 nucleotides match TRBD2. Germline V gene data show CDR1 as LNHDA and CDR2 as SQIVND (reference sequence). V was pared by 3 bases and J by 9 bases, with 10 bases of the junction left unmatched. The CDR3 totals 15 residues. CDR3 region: CASSMVGREGGEQFF. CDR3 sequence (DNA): TGTGCCAGTAGTATGGTGGGACGGGAGGGAGGTGAGCAGTTCTTC.

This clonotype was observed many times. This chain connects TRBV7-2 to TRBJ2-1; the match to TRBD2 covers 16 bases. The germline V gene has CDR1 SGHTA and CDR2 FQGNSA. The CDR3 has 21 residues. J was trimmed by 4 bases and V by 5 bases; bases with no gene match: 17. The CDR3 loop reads CASSPRRPGLAGGPGYNEQFF. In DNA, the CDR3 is TGTGCCAGCAGCCCCCGTCGCCCGGGACTAGCGGGAGGGCCGGGGTACAATGAGCAGTTCTTC. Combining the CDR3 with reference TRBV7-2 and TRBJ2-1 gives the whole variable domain GAGVSQSPSNKVTEKGKDVELRCDPISGHTALYWYRQSLGQGLEFLIYFQGNSAPDKSGLPSDRFSAERTGGSVSTLTIQRTQQEDSAVYLCASSPRRPGLAGGPGYNEQFFGPGTRLTVL.

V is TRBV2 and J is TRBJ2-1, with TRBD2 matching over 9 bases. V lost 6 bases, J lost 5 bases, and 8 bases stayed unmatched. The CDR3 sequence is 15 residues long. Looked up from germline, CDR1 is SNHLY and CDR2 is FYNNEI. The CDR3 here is CASRAGLAKDNEQFF. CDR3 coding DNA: TGTGCCAGCAGAGCCGGACTAGCGAAGGACAATGAGCAGTTCTTC.

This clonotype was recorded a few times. The CDR3: CASSSTGGGGTEAFF. The CDR3 coding sequence is TGTGCCAGCAGCTCTACAGGGGGCGGAGGGACTGAAGCTTTCTTT. The chain couples TRBV7-8 to TRBJ1-1; 9 bases agree with TRBD1. CDR1 is SGHVS, CDR2 FQNEAQ, per germline. The CDR3 loop spans 15 amino acids. J gave up 5 bases and V 4 bases, and 8 bases lay outside the gene matches. The whole variable domain, remainder taken from reference TRBV7-8 and TRBJ1-1, is GAGVSQSPRYKVAKRGQDVALRCDPISGHVSLFWYQQALGQGPEFLTYFQNEAQLDKSGLPSDRFFAERPEGSVSTLKIQRTQQEDSAVYLCASSSTGGGGTEAFFGQGTRLTVV.

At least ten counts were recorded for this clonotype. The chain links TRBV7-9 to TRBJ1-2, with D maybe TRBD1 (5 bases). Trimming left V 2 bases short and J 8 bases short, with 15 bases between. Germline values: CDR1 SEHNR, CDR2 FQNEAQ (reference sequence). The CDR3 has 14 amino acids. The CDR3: CASSLSVRDGGYTF. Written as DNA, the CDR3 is TGTGCCAGCAGCTTAAGTGTCAGGGACGGCGGCTACACCTTC.

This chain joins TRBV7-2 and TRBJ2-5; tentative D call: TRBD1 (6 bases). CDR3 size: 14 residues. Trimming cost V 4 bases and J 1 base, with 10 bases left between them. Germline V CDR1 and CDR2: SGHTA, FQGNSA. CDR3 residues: CASSWGTSQETQYF. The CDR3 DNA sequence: TGTGCCAGCAGCTGGGGGACATCCCAAGAGACCCAGTACTTC.

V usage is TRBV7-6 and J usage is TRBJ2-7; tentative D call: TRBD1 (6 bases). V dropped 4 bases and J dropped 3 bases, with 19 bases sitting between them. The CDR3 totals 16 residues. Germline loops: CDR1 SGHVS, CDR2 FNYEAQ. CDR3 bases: TGTGCCAGCAGCTCGTTGGGGGCGGAGGTAGGCTACGAGCAGTACGTC. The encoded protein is CASSSLGAEVGYEQYV.

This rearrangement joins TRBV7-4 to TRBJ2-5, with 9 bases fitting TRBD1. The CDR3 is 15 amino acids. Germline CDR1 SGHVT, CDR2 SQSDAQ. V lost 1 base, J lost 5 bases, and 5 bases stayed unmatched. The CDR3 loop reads CASSLGQGDRETQYF. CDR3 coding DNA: TGTGCCAGCAGCTTAGGACAGGGGGATCGGGAGACCCAGTACTTC.

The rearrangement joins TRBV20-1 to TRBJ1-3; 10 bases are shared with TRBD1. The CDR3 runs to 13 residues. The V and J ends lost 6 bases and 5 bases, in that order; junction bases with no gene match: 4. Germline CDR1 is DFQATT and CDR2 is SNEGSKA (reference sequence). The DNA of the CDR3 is TGCAGTGCCGCGGACAGGGGGAGAAACACCATATATTTT. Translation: CSAADRGRNTIYF.

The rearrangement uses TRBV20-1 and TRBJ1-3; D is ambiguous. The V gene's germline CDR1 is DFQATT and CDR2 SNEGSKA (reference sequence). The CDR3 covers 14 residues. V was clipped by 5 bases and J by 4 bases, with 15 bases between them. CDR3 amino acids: CSARTPDAGNTIYF. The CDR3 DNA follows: TGCAGTGCTCGGACGCCTGATGCCGGAAACACCATATATTTT.

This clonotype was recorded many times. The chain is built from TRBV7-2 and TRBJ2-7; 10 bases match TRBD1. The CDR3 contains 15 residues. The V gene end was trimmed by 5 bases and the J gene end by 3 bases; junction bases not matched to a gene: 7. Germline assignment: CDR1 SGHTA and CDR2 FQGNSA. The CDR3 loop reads CASSPRQGAVYEQYF. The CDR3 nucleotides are TGTGCCAGCAGCCCAAGACAGGGGGCGGTCTACGAGCAGTACTTC.

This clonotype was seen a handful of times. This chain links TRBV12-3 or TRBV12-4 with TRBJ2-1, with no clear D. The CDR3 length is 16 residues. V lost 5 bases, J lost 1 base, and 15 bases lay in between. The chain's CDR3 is CASSLGELGSYNEQFF. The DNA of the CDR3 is TGTGCCAGCAGTCTCGGCGAGTTGGGTTCCTACAATGAGCAGTTCTTC.

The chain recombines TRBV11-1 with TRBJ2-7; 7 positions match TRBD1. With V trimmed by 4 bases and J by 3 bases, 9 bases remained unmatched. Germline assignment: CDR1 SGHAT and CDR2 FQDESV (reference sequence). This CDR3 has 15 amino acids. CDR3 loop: CASSSRWDSDYEQYF. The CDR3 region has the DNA TGTGCCAGCAGCTCCAGGTGGGACAGTGACTACGAGCAGTACTTC.

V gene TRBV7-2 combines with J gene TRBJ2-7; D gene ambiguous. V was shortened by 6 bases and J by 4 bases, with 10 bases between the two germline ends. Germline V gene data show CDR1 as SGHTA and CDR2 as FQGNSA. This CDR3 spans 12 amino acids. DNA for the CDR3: TGTGCCAGCAGTTCAGGAGATTACGAGCAGTACGTC. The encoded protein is CASSSGDYEQYV.

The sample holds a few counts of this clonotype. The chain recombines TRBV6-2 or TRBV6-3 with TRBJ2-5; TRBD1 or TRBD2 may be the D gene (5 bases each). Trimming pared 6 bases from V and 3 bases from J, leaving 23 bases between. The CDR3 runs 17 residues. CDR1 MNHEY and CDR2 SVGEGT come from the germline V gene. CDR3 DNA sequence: TGTGCCAGCAGCACCAAACGAGGGACGGCGATGGAAGAGACCCAGTACTTC. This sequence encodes CASSTKRGTAMEETQYF.

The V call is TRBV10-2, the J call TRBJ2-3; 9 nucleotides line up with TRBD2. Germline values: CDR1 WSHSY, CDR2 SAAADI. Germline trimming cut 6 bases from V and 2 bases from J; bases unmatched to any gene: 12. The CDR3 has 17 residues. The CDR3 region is CASSPRLAEGDTDTQYF. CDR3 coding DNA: TGCGCCAGCAGCCCTCGACTAGCGGAGGGGGACACAGATACGCAGTATTTT.

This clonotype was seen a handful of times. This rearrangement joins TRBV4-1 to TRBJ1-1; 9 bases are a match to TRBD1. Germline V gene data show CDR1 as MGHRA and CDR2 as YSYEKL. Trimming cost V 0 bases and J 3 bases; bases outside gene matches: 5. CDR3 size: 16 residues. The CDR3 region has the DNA TGCGCCAGCAGCCAAGATCTAGGACAGGGGTACACTGAAGCTTTCTTT. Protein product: CASSQDLGQGYTEAFF.

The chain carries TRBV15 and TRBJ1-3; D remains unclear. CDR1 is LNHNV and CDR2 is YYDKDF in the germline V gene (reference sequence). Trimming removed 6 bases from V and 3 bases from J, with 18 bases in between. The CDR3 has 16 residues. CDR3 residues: CATSGAQGQGGNTIYF. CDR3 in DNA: TGTGCCACCAGTGGAGCTCAAGGGCAAGGTGGAAACACCATATATTTT.

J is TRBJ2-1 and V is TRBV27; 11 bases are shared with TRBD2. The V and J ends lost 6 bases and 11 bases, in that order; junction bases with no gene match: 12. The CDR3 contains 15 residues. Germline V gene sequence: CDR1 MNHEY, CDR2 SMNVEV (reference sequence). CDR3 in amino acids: CASRGGTSGPDKQFF. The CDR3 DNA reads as TGTGCCAGCAGGGGTGGGACTAGCGGCCCCGACAAGCAGTTCTTC.

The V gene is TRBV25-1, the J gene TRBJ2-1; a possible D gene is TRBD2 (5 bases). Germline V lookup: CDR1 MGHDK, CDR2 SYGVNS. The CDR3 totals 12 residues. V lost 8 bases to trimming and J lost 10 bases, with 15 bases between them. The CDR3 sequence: CASRLTRGEQFF. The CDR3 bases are TGTGCCAGCCGTCTTACCCGAGGGGAGCAGTTCTTC.

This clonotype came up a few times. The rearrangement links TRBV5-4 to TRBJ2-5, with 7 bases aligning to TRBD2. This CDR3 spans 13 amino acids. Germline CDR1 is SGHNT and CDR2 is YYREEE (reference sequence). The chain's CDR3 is CASAGRVEETQYF. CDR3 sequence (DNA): TGTGCTTCCGCAGGGAGGGTGGAAGAGACCCAGTACTTC.

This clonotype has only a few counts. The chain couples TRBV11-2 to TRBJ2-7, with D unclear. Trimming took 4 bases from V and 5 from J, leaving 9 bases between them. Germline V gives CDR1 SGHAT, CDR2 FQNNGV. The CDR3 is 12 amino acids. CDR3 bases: TGTGCCAGCAGCTCGCGGAGCCACGAGCAGTACTTC. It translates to CASSSRSHEQYF.

CDR3 in amino acids: CSASGAGWYYGYTF. CDR3 coding DNA: TGCAGTGCTAGTGGCGCAGGGTGGTACTATGGCTACACCTTC. This rearrangement joins TRBV20-1 to TRBJ1-2; TRBD1 is a possible D gene (5 bases). CDR1 DFQATT and CDR2 SNEGSKA come from the germline V gene (reference sequence). V lost 3 bases to trimming and J lost 3 bases, with 14 bases between them. This CDR3 spans 14 amino acids.

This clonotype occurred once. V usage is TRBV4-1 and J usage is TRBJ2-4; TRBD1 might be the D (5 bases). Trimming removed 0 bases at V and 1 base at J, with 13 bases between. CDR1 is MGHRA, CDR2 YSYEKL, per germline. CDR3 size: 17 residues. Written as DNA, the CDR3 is TGCGCCAGCAGCCAAGAAGCAGGGATGGGTGCCAAAAACATTCAGTACTTC. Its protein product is CASSQEAGMGAKNIQYF.

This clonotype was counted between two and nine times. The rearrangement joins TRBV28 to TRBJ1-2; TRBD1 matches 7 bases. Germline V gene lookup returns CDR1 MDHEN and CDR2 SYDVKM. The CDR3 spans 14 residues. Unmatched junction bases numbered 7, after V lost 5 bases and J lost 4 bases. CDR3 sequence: CASSVLQGSYGYTF. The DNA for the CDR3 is TGTGCCAGCAGTGTCCTACAGGGGTCCTATGGCTACACCTTC.

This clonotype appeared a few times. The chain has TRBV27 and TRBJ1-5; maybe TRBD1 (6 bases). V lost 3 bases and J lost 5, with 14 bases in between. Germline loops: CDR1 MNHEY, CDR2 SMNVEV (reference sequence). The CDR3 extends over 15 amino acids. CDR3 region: CASSFTGRFDQPQHF. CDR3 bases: TGTGCCAGCAGTTTTACAGGGAGATTCGATCAGCCCCAGCATTTT.

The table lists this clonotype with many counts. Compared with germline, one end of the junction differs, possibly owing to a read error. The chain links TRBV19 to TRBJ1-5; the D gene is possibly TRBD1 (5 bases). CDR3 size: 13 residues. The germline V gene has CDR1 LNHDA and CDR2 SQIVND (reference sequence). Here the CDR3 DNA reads TGTGCCAGTACTATACAGGGCAATCAGCCCCAGCATTTT. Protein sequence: CASTIQGNQPQHF.

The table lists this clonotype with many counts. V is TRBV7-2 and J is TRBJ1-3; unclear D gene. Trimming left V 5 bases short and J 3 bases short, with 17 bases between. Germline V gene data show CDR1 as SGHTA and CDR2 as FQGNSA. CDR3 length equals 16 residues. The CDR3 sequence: CASSRTVSVDGNTIYF. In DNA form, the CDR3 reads TGTGCCAGCAGCCGAACAGTTAGTGTAGATGGAAACACCATATATTTT. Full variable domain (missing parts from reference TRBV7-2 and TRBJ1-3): GAGVSQSPSNKVTEKGKDVELRCDPISGHTALYWYRQSLGQGLEFLIYFQGNSAPDKSGLPSDRFSAERTGGSVSTLTIQRTQQEDSAVYLCASSRTVSVDGNTIYFGEGSWLTVV.

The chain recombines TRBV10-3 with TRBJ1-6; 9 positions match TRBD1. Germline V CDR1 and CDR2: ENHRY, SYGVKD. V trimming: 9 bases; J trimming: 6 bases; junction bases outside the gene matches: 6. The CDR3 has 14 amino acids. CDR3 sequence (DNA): TGTGCCATACAGGGGGCAGAACTTAATTCACCCCTCCACTTT. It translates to CAIQGAELNSPLHF.